This TCR beta chain emerged from a study of T cell responses to AZD1222 COVID-19 vaccine. As concerns this clone: The antigen is not known.

Broader study findings: Two AZD1222 doses significantly raised spike-specific TCR breadth and depth over controls. Repertoires in all cases were sampled only once the peak T cell response had passed.

The V gene end was trimmed by 4 bases and the J gene end by 4 bases; junction bases not matched to a gene: 7. Germline CDR1 MRHNA, CDR2 SNTAGT. CDR3 length: 15 amino acids. The method was immunoSEQ multiplex PCR; TCRdb's version includes in-frame clones alone and lacks a portion of them. This table has roughly 200,000 clones, just over 90% appearing once. This chain uses TRBV6-4 with TRBJ2-3, with 8 bases that match TRBD2. Sequences were derived from peripheral blood, sampled 28 days after the second AZD1222 dose. The receptor comes from an adult who received the AZD1222 COVID-19 vaccine. The CDR3 protein is CASSADGLAADTQYF. CDR3 DNA: TGTGCCAGCAGTGCCGACGGACTAGCTGCAGATACGCAGTATTTT.